The present T cell receptor beta chain was sequenced within a study of CD8+CD57+ T cells in acquired aplastic anemia. The wider study: Isolated CD4+ and CD8+ cells, once sorted, yielded DNA averaging roughly 3 ug.

Sequenced patients had shown CD8+CD57+ cell expansion by flow cytometry. Patients had received no therapy at the time of blood sampling. The use of genomic DNA as template underpinned the TCR beta VDJ and CDR3 profiling. One entry per CDR3 protein results from TCRdb running MiXCR on the reads. The sample contains roughly 240,000 distinct CDR3 sequences, approximately 50% of which appear only once. V shed 4 bases and J 2 bases; nucleotides not matched to a gene: 4. Per the germline V gene, CDR1 is LGHNA and CDR2 is YSLEER. The CDR3 is 14 residues long. The sequence was obtained from a human donor with aplastic anemia. Material: sorted CD4+, CD8+, or CD8+CD57+ T cells (not recorded which) from PBMCs. The V and J genes are TRBV4-3 and TRBJ2-7, with 8 bases fitting TRBD1. CDR3: CASSLQGEPYEQYF. The CDR3 DNA reads TGCGCCAGCAGCCTACAGGGGGAGCCCTACGAGCAGTACTTC.